The present TCR beta chain was sequenced within a study of cytomegalovirus exposure and HLA in healthy donors. Both 60 Vbeta primers and 13 Jbeta primers went into the PCR. Produced via immunoSEQ multiplex PCR; TCRdb's table is partial and in-frame only. The table shows about 140,000 clones, with approximately 91% occurring only once. Looked up from germline, CDR1 is SNHLY and CDR2 is FYNNEI. V dropped 5 bases and J dropped 3; count of bases not matched to a gene: 3. The CDR3 sequence is 13 residues long. The sequenced sample was PBMCs. This TCR came from a woman in her thirties or forties in good health and CMV-seronegative. The chain has TRBV2 and TRBJ1-2; TRBD1 matches 7 bases. The CDR3 loop reads CASSTGEDYGYTF. In DNA, the CDR3 is TGTGCCAGCAGTACAGGGGAGGACTATGGCTACACCTTC.